This T cell receptor (beta chain) was recorded in a study of response to subunit inactivated influenza vaccine. As regards this clonotype: At one end, the junction sequence differs from germline, possibly due to a read error.

CDR3 size: 13 residues. Germline V gene data show CDR1 as SGHTA and CDR2 as FQGNSA. TCRdb re-derived calls from the RT-PCR reads in MiXCR, one entry per CDR3 protein. The repertoire has some 570,000 distinct CDR3 sequences, roughly 12% of them found once; the top ten carry 11%. This sample also belongs to another study, concerning T cells expressing NK-cell markers. That report notes: UMI-tagged 5'RACE template switching yielded the TCR beta cDNA. Over 5 donors carried dominant NKG2C+ clonotypes that made up about 1.0-7.0% of their CD8+ T cells. Questions lingered over whether expanded NKG2C+ T cell clones were HCMV-specific.

The source of this sequence is a man aged 50 to 59 who received an inactivated influenza vaccine. J is TRBJ2-2 and V is TRBV7-2; possibly TRBD2 for D (5 bases). Sequencing used PBMCs from blood, obtained on the day of vaccination. This chain's CDR3 is CASSSIATGELVF. In DNA form, the CDR3 reads TGTGCCAGCAGCTCGATAGCGACCGGGGAGCTGGTTTTT.